This passage covers 23 T cell receptor beta chains from one sample sequenced in a study of blood T cell repertoires in COVID-19. The assay was immunoSEQ multiplex PCR, and TCRdb's table has in-frame clones only and misses some. The sample has 80,000 to 100,000 clones; approximately 87% are singletons. The material sequenced was peripheral blood. These receptors were obtained from a human donor with active COVID-19. The donor label of this sample is uncertain.

The rearrangement links TRBV12-3 or TRBV12-4 to TRBJ1-1, with 7 nucleotides matching TRBD1. The CDR3 is 12 amino acids. Trimming cost V 5 bases and J 6 bases; bases outside gene matches: 3. The CDR3 nucleotides read TGTGCCAGCAGTATGACAGGGTCTGAAGCTTTCTTT. This sequence encodes CASSMTGSEAFF.

The chain couples TRBV7-7 to TRBJ2-2; 13 nucleotides match TRBD2. Germline CDR1 is SSHAT and CDR2 is FNYEAQ (reference sequence). V lost 5 bases to trimming and J lost 5 bases; unmatched junction nucleotides: 20. The CDR3 spans 21 residues. This chain's CDR3 is CASSQGPRLAGGPMGTGELFF. In DNA, the CDR3 is TGTGCCAGCAGCCAGGGACCGAGACTAGCGGGGGGACCTATGGGGACCGGGGAGCTGTTTTTT.

The chain joins TRBV3-1 (or the pseudogene TRBV3-2) to TRBJ1-6; D is unclear. Trimming took 1 base from V and 9 from J, leaving 10 bases between them. Germline assignment: CDR1 LGHDT and CDR2 YNNKEL (reference sequence). The CDR3 runs to 14 residues. This CDR3 is CASSQGGSLSPLHF. Here the CDR3 DNA reads TGTGCCAGCAGCCAAGGAGGGTCCCTTTCACCCCTCCACTTT.

This sequence joins TRBV7-9 and TRBJ1-5; D is unclear. CDR3 length: 13 residues. CDR1 is SEHNR, CDR2 FQNEAQ, per germline (reference sequence). V shed 5 bases and J shed 2 bases, with 7 bases lying between them. The CDR3 region is CASSLSGNQPQHF. In DNA, the CDR3 is TGTGCCAGCAGCCTCAGTGGCAATCAGCCCCAGCATTTT.

This clone was recorded only once. The chain recombines TRBV19 with TRBJ1-5, with unresolved D. Per the germline V gene, CDR1 is LNHDA and CDR2 is SQIVND (reference sequence). The CDR3 is made up of 13 amino acids. The V and J ends lost 0 bases and 11 bases respectively, with 11 bases between them. CDR3 in DNA: TGTGCCAGTAGTATAGATCGGGGAGGGTCCCAGCATTTT. Protein product: CASSIDRGGSQHF.

This clone occurred once. The chain is built from TRBV7-9 and TRBJ1-4; D is perhaps TRBD1 (6 bases). Germline assignment: CDR1 SEHNR and CDR2 FQNEAQ (reference sequence). Trimming took off 4 bases at V and 8 bases at J, with 17 bases between the two ends. The length of the CDR3 is 15 residues. Here the CDR3 reads CASSSIRRTVEKLFF. The CDR3 region has the DNA TGTGCCAGCAGCTCGATCAGAAGGACAGTAGAAAAACTGTTTTTT.

The chain combines TRBV30 with TRBJ1-4, with D uncertain. Germline CDR1 is GTSNPN and CDR2 is SVGIG (reference sequence). The CDR3 has 15 amino acids. Trimming took 0 bases from V and 7 from J, leaving 15 bases between them. In nucleotides, the CDR3 is TGTGCCTGGAGTGTGCCTGTCGGGGTTGGTGAAAAACTGTTTTTT. This gives the protein CAWSVPVGVGEKLFF.

The chain employs TRBV19 and TRBJ1-1, with D possibly being TRBD1 (6 bases). The V gene lost 7 bases and the J gene lost 3 bases, with 15 bases spanning the gap. The CDR3 contains 14 residues. The germline CDR1 and CDR2 sequences are LNHDA and SQIVND (reference sequence). Here the CDR3 DNA reads TGTGCCAGTACCCCCGGGACATCGTACACTGAAGCTTTCTTT. The encoded protein is CASTPGTSYTEAFF.

This chain links TRBV9 with TRBJ2-7, with 11 positions matching TRBD1. V trimming: 4 bases; J trimming: 2 bases; junction bases outside the gene matches: 2. The germline gives CDR1 SGDLS, CDR2 YYNGEE. The CDR3 contains 14 residues. The CDR3 spells CASSRDRGTYEQYF. The CDR3 DNA reads TGTGCCAGCAGCCGGGACAGGGGGACCTACGAGCAGTACTTC.

This rearrangement joins TRBV7-9 to TRBJ1-1; D may be TRBD1 (5 bases). Germline loops: CDR1 SEHNR, CDR2 FQNEAQ (reference sequence). Trimming stripped 2 bases from V and 3 bases from J, with 7 bases between. This CDR3 spans 13 amino acids. DNA for the CDR3: TGTGCCAGCAGCTTACAACAGGACACTGAAGCTTTCTTT. Translating gives CASSLQQDTEAFF.

The V call is TRBV19, the J call TRBJ2-7; TRBD1 is a possible D gene (6 bases). V lost 3 bases and J lost 6, with 15 bases in between. The CDR3 loop spans 14 amino acids. Germline V gene lookup returns CDR1 LNHDA and CDR2 SQIVND (reference sequence). CDR3 in DNA: TGTGCCAGTAGTATTTTAGGGGGTGTTGGCGAGCAGTACTTC. It codes for CASSILGGVGEQYF.

V usage is TRBV19 and J usage is TRBJ2-7; tentative D call: TRBD2 (5 bases). The germline CDR1 and CDR2 sequences are LNHDA and SQIVND (reference sequence). The CDR3 has 14 amino acids. V was trimmed by 2 bases and J by 2 bases, leaving 10 bases between them. Here the CDR3 DNA reads TGTGCCAGTAGTATACTAGGGAGTACCTACGAGCAGTACTTC. Protein sequence: CASSILGSTYEQYF.

The V and J genes are TRBV11-2 and TRBJ1-2, with D possibly TRBD1 on 6 matching bases. The CDR3 length is 15 residues. The germline CDR1 and CDR2 sequences are SGHAT and FQNNGV. The V end lost 4 bases, the J end lost 8 bases, and 20 bases lay between the germline ends. The CDR3: CASSSRSAGGAGYTF. The CDR3 nucleotides read TGTGCCAGCAGCTCCCGAAGCGCGGGGGGCGCCGGCTACACCTTC.

The chain carries TRBV19 and TRBJ1-5, with 7 bases lining up with TRBD1. Germline V gene data show CDR1 as LNHDA and CDR2 as SQIVND (reference sequence). CDR3 size: 15 residues. The V gene end was trimmed by 2 bases and the J gene end by 0 bases; junction bases not matched to a gene: 1. In DNA, the CDR3 is TGTGCCAGTAGTATACAGGGGGTTAGCAATCAGCCCCAGCATTTT. Its protein product is CASSIQGVSNQPQHF. The complete variable domain, with remaining parts taken from reference TRBV19 and TRBJ1-5, reads DGGITQSPKYLFRKEGQNVTLSCEQNLNHDAMYWYRQDPGQGLRLIYYSQIVNDFQKGDIAEGYSVSREKKESFPLTVTSAQKNPTAFYLCASSIQGVSNQPQHFGDGTRLSIL.

The chain recombines TRBV4-3 with TRBJ1-5; the D gene is possibly TRBD1 (5 bases). The CDR3 length is 16 residues. Trimming shortened V by 0 bases and J by 3 bases, and 12 bases separated the two germline ends. Germline V gene data show CDR1 as LGHNA and CDR2 as YSLEER. The DNA for the CDR3 is TGCGCCAGCAGCCAAGAGTTTACAGGAAACAATCAGCCCCAGCATTTT. Translating it yields CASSQEFTGNNQPQHF.

The CDR3 nucleotides are TGCGCCAGCAGCCAAGACACTAGCGGGGGGCATACGCAGTATTTT. Its protein product is CASSQDTSGGHTQYF. The chain has TRBV4-3 and TRBJ2-3, with TRBD2 identical over 12 bases. The CDR3 consists of 15 residues. Trimming removed 0 bases from V and 7 bases from J; junction bases left unmatched: 2. In germline, CDR1 is LGHNA, CDR2 YSLEER.

The V and J genes are TRBV19 and TRBJ1-2; weak D call: TRBD1 (6 bases). V was clipped by 4 bases and J by 5 bases, with 8 bases between them. The CDR3 totals 12 residues. Germline-derived CDR1 and CDR2 are LNHDA and SQIVND (reference sequence). The CDR3 protein is CASSRDTYGYTF. In DNA form, the CDR3 reads TGTGCCAGTAGTAGGGACACTTATGGCTACACCTTC. Together with reference TRBV19 and TRBJ1-2, the CDR3 gives the full variable domain: DGGITQSPKYLFRKEGQNVTLSCEQNLNHDAMYWYRQDPGQGLRLIYYSQIVNDFQKGDIAEGYSVSREKKESFPLTVTSAQKNPTAFYLCASSRDTYGYTFGSGTRLTVV.

The V gene is TRBV9, the J gene TRBJ1-4; TRBD1 might be the D (6 bases). Trimming shortened V by 0 bases and J by 8 bases, and 14 bases separated the two germline ends. In germline, CDR1 is SGDLS, CDR2 YYNGEE. The CDR3 consists of 15 residues. CDR3 region: CASSVGMAGVEKLFF. The DNA for the CDR3 is TGTGCCAGCAGCGTAGGGATGGCAGGGGTGGAAAAACTGTTTTTT.

Comment on this clone: The sample carries other DNA sequences with the same CDR3. The chain combines TRBV5-1 with TRBJ2-3; D remains unclear. CDR1 is SGHRS and CDR2 is YFSETQ in the germline V gene. The CDR3 has 14 residues. V shed 0 bases and J shed 1 base, with 6 bases lying between them. In DNA form, the CDR3 reads TGCGCCAGCAGCTTGGATTCGGGCACAGATACGCAGTATTTT. It yields the protein CASSLDSGTDTQYF.

The chain has TRBV9 and TRBJ2-7, with a possible D match to TRBD1 (6 bases). CDR1 is SGDLS and CDR2 is YYNGEE in the germline V gene. This CDR3 has 15 amino acids. V was pared by 0 bases and J by 3 bases, with 13 bases between. The CDR3 spells CASSVGRDTYYEQYF. The CDR3 region has the DNA TGTGCCAGCAGCGTAGGCCGGGACACCTACTACGAGCAGTACTTC.

The chain uses TRBV5-1 and TRBJ1-1, with TRBD1 matching over 7 bases. V lost 2 bases and J lost 3; bases outside the gene matches: 4. The CDR3 covers 14 residues. Germline V CDR1 and CDR2: SGHRS, YFSETQ. The CDR3 here is CASSLDRVYTEAFF. In DNA, the CDR3 is TGCGCCAGCAGCTTAGACAGGGTTTACACTGAAGCTTTCTTT.

This clone was seen once. The chain carries TRBV5-1 and TRBJ2-2; 10 nucleotides line up with TRBD1. The germline gives CDR1 SGHRS, CDR2 YFSETQ. V gave up 1 base and J gave up 10 bases; unmatched junction bases: 13. This CDR3 has 17 amino acids. The CDR3 coding sequence is TGCGCCAGCAGCTTGTTGGGACAGGGGTTAGCACCGGAGGAGCTGTTTTTT. Protein product: CASSLLGQGLAPEELFF.

V gene TRBV4-1 combines with J gene TRBJ2-2, with 11 bases matching TRBD2. Germline CDR1 reads MGHRA; CDR2 reads YSYEKL. J lost 0 bases, V lost 6 bases, and 9 bases had no gene match. CDR3 length equals 18 residues. As DNA, the CDR3 is TGCGCCAGCAGGCGACTAGCGGGGATTTCTCCGAACACCGGGGAGCTGTTTTTT. Its translation: CASRRLAGISPNTGELFF.